What follows are 8 T cell receptor beta chains derived from one specimen sequenced in a study of PD-L1 blockade in urothelial cancer. Libraries were prepared by immunoSEQ multiplex PCR; TCRdb keeps only in-frame clonotypes and omits some of them. The sample has some 100,000 clones, about nine tenths seen once; the top ten hold approximately 0.88%. Sequencing was performed on PBMCs, taken around atezolizumab (anti-PD-L1) treatment. The receptors stem from an elderly woman with urothelial cancer.

V is TRBV28 and J is TRBJ1-2; D is possibly TRBD1 (6 bases). Germline-derived CDR1 and CDR2 are MDHEN and SYDVKM. Trimming shortened V by 8 bases and J by 2 bases, and 15 bases separated the two germline ends. The CDR3 has 14 amino acids. The CDR3 nucleotides read TGTGCCAGCCTCTCCGGGACAAAGAACTATGGCTACACCTTC. This encodes CASLSGTKNYGYTF.

This clone has just one count. V gene TRBV9 combines with J gene TRBJ2-5; 14 bases line up with TRBD2. The V gene end was trimmed by 3 bases and the J gene end by 2 bases; junction bases not matched to a gene: 6. CDR1 SGDLS and CDR2 YYNGEE come from the germline V gene. The CDR3 totals 17 residues. As DNA, the CDR3 is TGTGCCAGCAGCGAGGGGACTAGCGGGGGCTTACAAGAGACCCAGTACTTC. Translating it yields CASSEGTSGGLQETQYF.

The gene calls are TRBV9 and TRBJ2-7, with 8 bases aligning to TRBD1. This CDR3 is built from 15 residues. Per the germline V gene, CDR1 is SGDLS and CDR2 is YYNGEE. V shed 0 bases, J shed 2 bases, and the junction held 4 bases outside the gene matches. The CDR3 bases are TGTGCCAGCAGCGTAGGACAGGGGCCGGCCTACGAGCAGTACTTC. This encodes CASSVGQGPAYEQYF.

The CDR3 sequence: CASNHRQGAYSEQYF. In DNA form, the CDR3 reads TGTGCCAGCAACCATAGACAGGGAGCATATTCCGAGCAGTACTTC. J is TRBJ2-7 and V is TRBV11-1; 7 bases are shared with TRBD1. This CDR3 comprises 15 residues. Per germline, CDR1 SGHAT and CDR2 FQDESV (reference sequence). The ends lost 7 bases at V and 6 bases at J; junction bases unmatched: 15. Full variable domain (remainder filled in from reference TRBV11-1 and TRBJ2-7): EAEVAQSPRYKITEKSQAVAFWCDPISGHATLYWYRQILGQGPELLVQFQDESVVDDSQLPKDRFSAERLKGVDSTLKIQPAELGDSAMYLCASNHRQGAYSEQYFGPGTRLTVT.

Notes on this clone: Other DNA sequences in this sample translate to the same CDR3. V usage is TRBV5-4 and J usage is TRBJ2-1; 11 positions agree with TRBD2. V dropped 3 bases and J dropped 4; count of bases not matched to a gene: 3. The CDR3 runs to 15 residues. Germline-derived CDR1 and CDR2 are SGHNT and YYREEE (reference sequence). The CDR3 DNA reads TGTGCCAGCAGCTCCGGGACTAGCGGATACAATGAGCAGTTCTTC. As protein: CASSSGTSGYNEQFF.

The genes are TRBV6-5 and TRBJ2-1; 11 nucleotides line up with TRBD2. The germline V gene encodes CDR1 MNHEY and CDR2 SVGAGI. There are 13 residues in the CDR3. The V gene end was trimmed by 8 bases and the J gene end by 7 bases; junction bases not matched to a gene: 4. The CDR3 nucleotides read TGTGCCAGCCTAGCGGGAGGTGGGAATGAGCAGTTCTTC. This codes for CASLAGGGNEQFF.

This clone came up once. This chain uses TRBV18 with TRBJ2-1; perhaps TRBD2 as D (5 bases). This CDR3 spans 15 amino acids. Per germline, CDR1 KGHSH and CDR2 LQKENI. Trimming took 3 bases from V and 7 from J, leaving 16 bases between them. CDR3 nucleotide sequence: TGTGCCAGCTCACCCGCCTTGGACCCGGGGAATGAGCAGTTCTTC. This sequence encodes CASSPALDPGNEQFF. Looking up the rest from reference TRBV18 and TRBJ2-1 gives the full variable domain: NAGVMQNPRHLVRRRGQEARLRCSPMKGHSHVYWYRQLPEEGLKFMVYLQKENIIDESGMPKERFSAEFPKEGPSILRIQQVVRGDSAAYFCASSPALDPGNEQFFGPGTRLTVL.

CDR3 in DNA: TGCAGCGTTGAGGCCCAGGCGAACACTGAAGCTTTCTTT. Amino acid sequence: CSVEAQANTEAFF. The chain couples TRBV29-1 to TRBJ1-1; D is undetermined. CDR1 is SQVTM, CDR2 ANQGSEA, per germline. CDR3 size: 13 residues. With 3 bases removed from V and 1 base from J, the gap between germline ends came to 9 bases.